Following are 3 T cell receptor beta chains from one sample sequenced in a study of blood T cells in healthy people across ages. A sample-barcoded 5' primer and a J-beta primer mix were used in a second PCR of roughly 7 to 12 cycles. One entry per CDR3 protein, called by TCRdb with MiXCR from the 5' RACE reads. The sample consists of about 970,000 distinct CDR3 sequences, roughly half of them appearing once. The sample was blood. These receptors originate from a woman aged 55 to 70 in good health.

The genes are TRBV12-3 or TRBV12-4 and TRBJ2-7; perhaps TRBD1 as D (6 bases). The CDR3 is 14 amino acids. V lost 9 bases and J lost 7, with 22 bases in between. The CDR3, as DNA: TGTGCCAGTTCAAGTGGGCAGGGGTTGGGTGAGCAGTACTTC. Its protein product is CASSSGQGLGEQYF.

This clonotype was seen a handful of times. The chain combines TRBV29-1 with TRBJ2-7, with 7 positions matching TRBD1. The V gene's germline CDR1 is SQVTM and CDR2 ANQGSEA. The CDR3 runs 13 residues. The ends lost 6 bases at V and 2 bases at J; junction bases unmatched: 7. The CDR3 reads CSVVRDRTYEQYF. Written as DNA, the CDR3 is TGCAGCGTGGTCCGGGACAGAACCTACGAGCAGTACTTC.

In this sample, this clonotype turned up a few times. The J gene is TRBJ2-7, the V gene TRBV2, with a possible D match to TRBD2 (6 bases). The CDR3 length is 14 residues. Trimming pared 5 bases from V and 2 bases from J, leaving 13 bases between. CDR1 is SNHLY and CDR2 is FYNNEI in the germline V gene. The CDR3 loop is CASSYGTSTYEQYF. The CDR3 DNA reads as TGTGCCAGCAGTTACGGGACTTCCACCTACGAGCAGTACTTC.